The clone carrying this T cell receptor (beta chain) was recorded at least ten times. What it recognizes is unknown. Time point here: patch test 1, 2 weeks after DPC sensitization. Treatment indicated: therapeutic diphenylcyclopropenone sensitization with weekly scalp DPC. The CDR3 spans 14 residues. In germline, CDR1 is SGHRS, CDR2 YFSETQ. Between the trimmed V and J ends, which lost 0 bases and 0 bases, there was a span of 5 bases. This sample was included in a study of human T cells and chemical hapten exposure. The study, taken as a whole, reports: Among TCRs, those above 1 in 1000 frequency were unaffected by DPC sensitization.

The library gave individual cDNA molecules unique molecular identifiers. As originally analysed: A typical sample had roughly 96,000 TCRs, with about 20,000 to 700,000 overall. TCRdb recomputed calls from the RACE reads with MiXCR, one row per CDR3 protein. The V and J calls here are based on TCRdb, not the publication. Of approximately 400,000 distinct CDR3 sequences detected, around 4.8% appear once; the ten largest clones hold about 2.2%. The origin of this receptor is a woman aged 50 to 60 with alopecia areata. Some clones in this sample may be carry-over from other donors' samples. The chain carries TRBV5-1 and TRBJ2-3, with unresolved D. The specimen comprised whole blood, sampled in connection with sensitization to the hapten diphenylcyclopropenone (DPC). The CDR3 nucleotides are TGCGCCAGCAGCTTGGCCGACAGCACAGATACGCAGTATTTT. Translated, it gives CASSLADSTDTQYF.